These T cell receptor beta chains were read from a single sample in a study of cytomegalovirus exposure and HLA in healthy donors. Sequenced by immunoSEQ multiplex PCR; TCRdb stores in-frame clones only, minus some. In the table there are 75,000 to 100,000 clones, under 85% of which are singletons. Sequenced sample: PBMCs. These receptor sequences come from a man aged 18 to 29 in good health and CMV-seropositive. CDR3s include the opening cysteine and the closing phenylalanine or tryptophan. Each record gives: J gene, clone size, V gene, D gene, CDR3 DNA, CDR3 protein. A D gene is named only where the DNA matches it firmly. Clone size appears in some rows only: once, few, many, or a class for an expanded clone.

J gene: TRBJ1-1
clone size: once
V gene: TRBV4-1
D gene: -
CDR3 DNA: TGCGCCAGCAGCCACCTCTCGAACACTGAAGCTTTCTTT
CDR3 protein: CASSHLSNTEAFF

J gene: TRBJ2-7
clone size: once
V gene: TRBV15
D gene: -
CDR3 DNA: TGTGCCACCAGCAAAGAGGGCCCTCCTGCCGAGCAGTACTTC
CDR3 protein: CATSKEGPPAEQYF

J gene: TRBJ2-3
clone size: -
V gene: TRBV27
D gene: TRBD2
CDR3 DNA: TGTGCCAGCAGTCCAAGGGACTACAGCACAGATACGCAGTATTTT
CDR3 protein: CASSPRDYSTDTQYF

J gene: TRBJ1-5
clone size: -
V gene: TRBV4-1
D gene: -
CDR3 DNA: TGCGCCAGCAGCCAAGCGGGGGGACGCAATCAGCCCCAGCATTTT
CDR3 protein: CASSQAGGRNQPQHF

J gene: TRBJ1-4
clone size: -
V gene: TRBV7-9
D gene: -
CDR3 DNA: TGTGCCAGCAGCTTCACGCCACCCCGGGAGGAAAAACTGTTTTTT
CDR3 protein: CASSFTPPREEKLFF

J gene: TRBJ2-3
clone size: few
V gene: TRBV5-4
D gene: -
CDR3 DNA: TGTGCCAGCAGCTTGGTGGGGGGTACGCAGTATTTT
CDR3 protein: CASSLVGGTQYF

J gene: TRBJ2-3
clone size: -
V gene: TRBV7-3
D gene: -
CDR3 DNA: TGTGCCAGCAGCGCGGGGAGCACAGATACGCAGTATTTT
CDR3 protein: CASSAGSTDTQYF

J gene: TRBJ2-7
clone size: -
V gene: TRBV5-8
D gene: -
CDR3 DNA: TGTGCCAGCAGCTTGGCCGGGAGCCACGAGCAGTACTTC
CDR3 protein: CASSLAGSHEQYF

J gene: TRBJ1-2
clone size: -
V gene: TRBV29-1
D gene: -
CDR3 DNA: TGCAGTTCAGGGGAGGGAACCAACTATGGCTACACCTTC
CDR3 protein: CSSGEGTNYGYTF

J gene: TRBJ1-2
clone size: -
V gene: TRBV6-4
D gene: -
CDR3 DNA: TGTGCCAGCAGTGGACAGCCTAACTATGGCTACACCTTC
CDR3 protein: CASSGQPNYGYTF

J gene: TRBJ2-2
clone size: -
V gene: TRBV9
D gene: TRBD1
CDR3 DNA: TGTGCCAGCAGCTTCCCGGGACAGGGGCCGAACACCGGGGAGCTGTTTTTT
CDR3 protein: CASSFPGQGPNTGELFF

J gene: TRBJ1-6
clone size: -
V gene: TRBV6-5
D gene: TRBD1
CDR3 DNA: TGTGCCAGCAGTGGGCGACAGGGGAATTCACCCCTCCACTTT
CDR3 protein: CASSGRQGNSPLHF

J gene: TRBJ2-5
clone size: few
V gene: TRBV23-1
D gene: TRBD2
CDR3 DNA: TGCGCCAGCAGTCAACCTCGGACTAGTTGGGGGGAAGAGACCCAGTACTTC
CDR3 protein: CASSQPRTSWGEETQYF

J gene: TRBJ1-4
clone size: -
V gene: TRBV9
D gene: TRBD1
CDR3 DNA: TGTGCCAGCAGCAAGACAGGGGGCTATGAAAAACTGTTTTTT
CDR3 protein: CASSKTGGYEKLFF

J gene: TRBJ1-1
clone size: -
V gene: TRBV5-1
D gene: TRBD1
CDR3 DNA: TGCGCCAGCAGCTTGAGGTTTGCAGGGGGCGCGGGGAACACTGAAGCTTTCTTT
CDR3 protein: CASSLRFAGGAGNTEAFF

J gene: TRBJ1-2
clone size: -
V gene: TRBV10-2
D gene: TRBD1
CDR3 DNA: TGCGCCAGCAGTGCCGACAGGGGAAATGGCTACACCTTC
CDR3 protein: CASSADRGNGYTF

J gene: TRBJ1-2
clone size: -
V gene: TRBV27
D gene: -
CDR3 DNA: TGTGCCAGCAGTTTAACGCTACAGGTTTCCAACTATGGCTACACCTTC
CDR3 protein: CASSLTLQVSNYGYTF

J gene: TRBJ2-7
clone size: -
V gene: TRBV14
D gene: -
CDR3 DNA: TGTGCCAGCAGCCAAGGCGGCAGGGCTTCACCCTACGAGCAGTACTTC
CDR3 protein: CASSQGGRASPYEQYF

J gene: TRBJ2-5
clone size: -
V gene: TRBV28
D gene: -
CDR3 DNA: TGTGCCAGCAGTTTACGGGGAGGCCACGGGGAGACCCAGTACTTC
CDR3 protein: CASSLRGGHGETQYF

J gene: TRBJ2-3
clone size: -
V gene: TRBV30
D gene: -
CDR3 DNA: TGTGCCTGGGGGCAGGCAGATACGCAGTATTTT
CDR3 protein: CAWGQADTQYF

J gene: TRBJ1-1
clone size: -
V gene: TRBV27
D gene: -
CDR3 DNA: TGTGCCAGCAGCACCATGGGGCCTGAAGAAGCTTTCTTT
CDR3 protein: CASSTMGPEEAFF

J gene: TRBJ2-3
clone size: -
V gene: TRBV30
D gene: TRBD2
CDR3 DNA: TGTGCCTCCGAACTAGCGGGGCCGGGAGATACGCAGTATTTT
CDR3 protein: CASELAGPGDTQYF

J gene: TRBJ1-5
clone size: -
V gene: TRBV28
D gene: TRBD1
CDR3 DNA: TGTGCCAGCAGTCCGAATACCCAGGGGGCCTTCAGCAATCAGCCCCAGCATTTT
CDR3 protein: CASSPNTQGAFSNQPQHF

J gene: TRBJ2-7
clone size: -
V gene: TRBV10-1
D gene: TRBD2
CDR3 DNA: TGCGCCAGCAGTGGGGGACTAGCGGGCACCTACGAGCAGTACTTC
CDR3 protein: CASSGGLAGTYEQYF

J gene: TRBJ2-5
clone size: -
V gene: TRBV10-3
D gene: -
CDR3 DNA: TGTGCCATCAGTGACACAGACCAAGAGACCCAGTACTTC
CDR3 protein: CAISDTDQETQYF

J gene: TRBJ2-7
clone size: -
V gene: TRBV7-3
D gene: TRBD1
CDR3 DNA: TGTGCCAGCAGCACCGGGACAGGGCGCTACGAGCAGTACTTC
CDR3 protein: CASSTGTGRYEQYF

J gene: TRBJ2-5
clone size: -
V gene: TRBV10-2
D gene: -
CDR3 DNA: TGCGCCAGCAGTGAGTTTGGAGCGAACCCCCAAGAGACCCAGTACTTC
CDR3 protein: CASSEFGANPQETQYF

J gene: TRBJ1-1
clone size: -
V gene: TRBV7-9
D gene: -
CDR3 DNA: TGTGCCAGCAGCCCAGTTCAGAACACTGAAGCTTTCTTT
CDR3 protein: CASSPVQNTEAFF

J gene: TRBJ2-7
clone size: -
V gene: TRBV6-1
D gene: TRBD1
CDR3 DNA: TGTGCCAGCAGTGATGACAGGGCGTCATCCTACGAGCAGTACTTC
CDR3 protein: CASSDDRASSYEQYF

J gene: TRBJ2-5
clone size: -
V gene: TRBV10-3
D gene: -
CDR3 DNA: TGTGCCATCAGTGATGGGGCAGGAGAGACCCAGTACTTC
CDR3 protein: CAISDGAGETQYF

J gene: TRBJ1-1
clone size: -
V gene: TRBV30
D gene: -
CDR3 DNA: TGTGCCTGGAGTGTAACGGGGATCACTGAAGCTTTCTTT
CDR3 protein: CAWSVTGITEAFF

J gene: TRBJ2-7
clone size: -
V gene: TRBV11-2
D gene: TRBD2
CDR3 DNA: TGTGCCAGCGGGCTAGCGGGATCCTACGAGCAGTACTTC
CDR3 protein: CASGLAGSYEQYF

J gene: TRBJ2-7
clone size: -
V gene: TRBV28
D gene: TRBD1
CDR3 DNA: TGTGCCAGCGGCCGACAGGGGCCAGGGGAGCAGTACTTC
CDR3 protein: CASGRQGPGEQYF

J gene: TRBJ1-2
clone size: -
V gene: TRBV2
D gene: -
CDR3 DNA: TGTGCCAGCTCCGGGTCCTTATCAGGCTACACCTTC
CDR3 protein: CASSGSLSGYTF

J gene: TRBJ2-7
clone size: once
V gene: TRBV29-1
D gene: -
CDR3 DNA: TGCAGCGTTGTTGGGGGGTCGGACGAGCAGTACTTC
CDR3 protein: CSVVGGSDEQYF

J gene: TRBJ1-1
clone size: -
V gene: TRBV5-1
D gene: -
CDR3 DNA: TGCGCCAGCAGCTTGGGGGCAGCCGGGGGGAACACTGAAGCTTTCTTT
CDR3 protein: CASSLGAAGGNTEAFF

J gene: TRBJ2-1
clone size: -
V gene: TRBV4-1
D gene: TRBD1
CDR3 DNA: TGCGCCAGCAGCCAACGACAGGGCTCCTACAATGAGCAGTTCTTC
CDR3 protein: CASSQRQGSYNEQFF

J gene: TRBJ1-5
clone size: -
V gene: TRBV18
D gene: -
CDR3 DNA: TGTGCCAGCTCAGGGCAGATCAATCAGCCCCAGCATTTT
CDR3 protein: CASSGQINQPQHF

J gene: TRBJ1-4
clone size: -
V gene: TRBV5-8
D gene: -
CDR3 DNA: TGTGCCAGCAGCTTCCCATCAGGGGCCGGGGAAAAACTGTTTTTT
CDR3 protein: CASSFPSGAGEKLFF

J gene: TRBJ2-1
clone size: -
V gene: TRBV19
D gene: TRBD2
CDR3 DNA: TGTGCCAGTAGTATAGGCGGGGGTGCCTACAATGAGCAGTTCTTC
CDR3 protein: CASSIGGGAYNEQFF

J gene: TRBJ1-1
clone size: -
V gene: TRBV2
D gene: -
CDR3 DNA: TGTGCCAGCAGGGGCAATTCTGTTGAAGCTTTCTTT
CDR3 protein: CASRGNSVEAFF

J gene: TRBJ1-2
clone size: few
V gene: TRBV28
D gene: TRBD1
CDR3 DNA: TGTGCCAGCTTGGGACAGAACTATGGCTACACCTTC
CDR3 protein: CASLGQNYGYTF